Each of the 25 T cell receptor beta chains below was sequenced from the same sample in a study of beta chain features in type 1 diabetes. Expressed TCRB transcripts were sequenced after all isolated RNA was converted to cDNA. Data came from immunoSEQ multiplex PCR; TCRdb stores just in-frame clones and leaves some out. This sample has fewer than 550,000 clones; 10% to 12% occur once, and the top ten carry 0.04% to 0.05%. Sequencing input: naive CD4+ T cells from blood. Receptor source: a woman aged 18-29 years in good health.

This clone was seen a few times. V usage is TRBV18 and J usage is TRBJ2-5; tentatively, D is TRBD1 or TRBD2 (5 bases each). This CDR3 is 16 amino acids long. Germline-derived CDR1 and CDR2 are KGHSH and LQKENI. Trimming took 2 bases from V and 5 from J, leaving 18 bases between them. As DNA, the CDR3 is TGTGCCAGCTCACCATCCCTGACGGGACGTCTGGAGACCCAGTACTTC. Amino acids: CASSPSLTGRLETQYF.

The table lists this clone with a few counts. This rearrangement joins TRBV5-4 to TRBJ2-7; 14 bases are shared with TRBD2. The V gene end was trimmed by 3 bases and the J gene end by 2 bases; junction bases not matched to a gene: 7. In germline, CDR1 is SGHNT, CDR2 YYREEE (reference sequence). CDR3 length: 17 amino acids. The CDR3 DNA follows: TGTGCCAGCAGCTACCGGACTAGCGGGAGGCAAACCTACGAGCAGTACTTC. It encodes CASSYRTSGRQTYEQYF.

The chain combines TRBV7-2 with TRBJ2-1, with D tentatively TRBD2 (7 bases). Germline CDR1 reads SGHTA; CDR2 reads FQGNSA. The V end lost 3 bases, the J end lost 6 bases, and 21 bases lay between the germline ends. This CDR3 region has 17 residues. The CDR3 bases are TGTGCCAGCAGCTTTCCACCCGGGACACGGGGGGTCAATGAGCAGTTCTTC. The encoded protein is CASSFPPGTRGVNEQFF.

The gene calls are TRBV18 and TRBJ2-5, with unresolved D. The CDR3 is 13 amino acids. Trimming pared 5 bases from V and 0 bases from J, leaving 7 bases between. Germline CDR1 and CDR2: KGHSH and LQKENI. CDR3 bases: TGTGCCAGCTCAGGGAATTACCAAGAGACCCAGTACTTC. Translating gives CASSGNYQETQYF.

This clone has just one count. The sample has other DNA sequences that encode this CDR3 too. The chain joins TRBV18 to TRBJ2-2, with 11 positions matching TRBD1. After removal of 3 bases from V and 4 bases from J, the junction contained 4 bases not matched to a gene. Germline V CDR1 and CDR2: KGHSH, LQKENI. The CDR3 consists of 16 residues. The CDR3 here is CASSPGGQGATGELFF. CDR3 bases: TGTGCCAGCTCACCTGGAGGACAGGGGGCCACCGGGGAGCTGTTTTTT. Full variable domain (outside the CDR3, taken from reference TRBV18 and TRBJ2-2): NAGVMQNPRHLVRRRGQEARLRCSPMKGHSHVYWYRQLPEEGLKFMVYLQKENIIDESGMPKERFSAEFPKEGPSILRIQQVVRGDSAAYFCASSPGGQGATGELFFGEGSRLTVL.

The CDR3 coding sequence is TGTGCCAGCAGCTTAGTGTTCGGGGGAGAACCCTACAATGAGCAGTTCTTC. Translated, it gives CASSLVFGGEPYNEQFF. This sequence joins TRBV11-2 and TRBJ2-1; tentatively, D is TRBD2 (6 bases). Germline V gene lookup returns CDR1 SGHAT and CDR2 FQNNGV. CDR3 length equals 17 residues. Between the trimmed V and J ends, which lost 1 base and 2 bases, there was a span of 15 bases.

This clone was counted between two and nine times. The chain employs TRBV9 and TRBJ2-3; a weak D match, TRBD2 (6 bases). The CDR3 runs to 16 residues. The V and J ends lost 1 base and 5 bases respectively, with 17 bases between them. Germline-derived CDR1 and CDR2 are SGDLS and YYNGEE. CDR3 amino acids: CASSVTITGEEDTQYF. CDR3 nucleotide sequence: TGTGCCAGCAGCGTAACGATAACGGGAGAGGAAGATACGCAGTATTTT. Complete variable domain (other parts from reference TRBV9 and TRBJ2-3): DSGVTQTPKHLITATGQRVTLRCSPRSGDLSVYWYQQSLDQGLQFLIQYYNGEERAKGNILERFSAQQFPDLHSELNLSSLELGDSALYFCASSVTITGEEDTQYFGPGTRLTVL.

This clone was counted between two and nine times. The sample has other DNA sequences that encode this CDR3 too. This chain connects TRBV29-1 to TRBJ1-2; 7 positions agree with TRBD1. The trim removed 6 bases at V and 2 bases at J, leaving 3 bases unmatched. Germline-derived CDR1 and CDR2 are SQVTM and ANQGSEA. This CDR3 contains 12 residues. CDR3 in DNA: TGCAGCGTGGGGGGACAGAACTATGGCTACACCTTC. Its protein product is CSVGGQNYGYTF.

The V gene is TRBV5-4, the J gene TRBJ2-1, with D uncertain. V was cut by 1 base and J by 7 bases, with 9 bases left in between. This CDR3 spans 13 amino acids. Germline V gene lookup returns CDR1 SGHNT and CDR2 YYREEE (reference sequence). CDR3 DNA sequence: TGTGCCAGCAGCTTGAGTATGGGGAATGAGCAGTTCTTC. This sequence encodes CASSLSMGNEQFF.

This clone has just a few counts. This chain links TRBV20-1 with TRBJ2-1; D is uncertain. The CDR3 spans 10 residues. V shed 5 bases and J shed 5 bases, with 4 bases lying between them. The V gene's germline CDR1 is DFQATT and CDR2 SNEGSKA (reference sequence). This CDR3 is CSAENNEQFF. The CDR3 DNA reads as TGCAGTGCTGAGAACAATGAGCAGTTCTTC.

The gene calls are TRBV7-3 and TRBJ2-6, with 8 bases lining up with TRBD1. Germline loops: CDR1 SGHTA, CDR2 FQGTGA. Trimming at V came to 5 bases and at J to 0 bases, leaving 9 bases not matched to a gene. The CDR3 consists of 18 residues. The CDR3 sequence: CASSTRDRFSSGANVLTF. Written as DNA, the CDR3 is TGTGCCAGCAGCACTAGGGACAGGTTTAGCTCTGGGGCCAACGTCCTGACTTTC.

The chain combines TRBV9 with TRBJ2-3; D gene unclear. V lost 0 bases and J lost 1, with 9 bases in between. The CDR3 totals 15 residues. CDR1 is SGDLS, CDR2 YYNGEE, per germline. The CDR3 DNA reads TGTGCCAGCAGCGTAGACCAGGATGGCACAGATACGCAGTATTTT. It specifies CASSVDQDGTDTQYF.

The table lists this clone with a few counts. The CDR3 protein is CASRGTQYNEQFF. CDR3 sequence (DNA): TGTGCCAGCAGAGGGACACAGTACAATGAGCAGTTCTTC. The chain couples TRBV2 to TRBJ2-1; perhaps TRBD1 as D (6 bases). This CDR3 has 13 residues. Trimming took 6 bases from V and 4 from J, leaving 10 bases between them. The germline gives CDR1 SNHLY, CDR2 FYNNEI.

V usage is TRBV7-9 and J usage is TRBJ2-1; D possibly matches TRBD1 or TRBD2 (7 bases each). Trimming stripped 2 bases from V and 5 bases from J, with 19 bases between. The V gene's germline CDR1 is SEHNR and CDR2 FQNEAQ (reference sequence). CDR3 length: 17 residues. The CDR3 region is CASSLRGQASGHNEQFF. The CDR3 DNA is TGTGCCAGCAGCTTAAGGGGGCAGGCTAGCGGTCACAATGAGCAGTTCTTC.

This clone was counted only a few times. The chain has TRBV7-3 and TRBJ2-3, with a tentative D call TRBD1 (5 bases). The V end lost 1 base, the J end lost 3 bases, and 11 bases lay between the germline ends. Per germline, CDR1 SGHTA and CDR2 FQGTGA. The CDR3 contains 15 residues. In DNA form, the CDR3 reads TGTGCCAGCAGCTTAAGTCTGGGGCGGACAGATACGCAGTATTTT. Encoded protein: CASSLSLGRTDTQYF.

This clone appeared a few times. The chain joins TRBV18 to TRBJ2-6; TRBD1 matches at 7 bases. The CDR3 spans 15 residues. The V gene's germline CDR1 is KGHSH and CDR2 LQKENI. Losses at the gene ends were 5 bases for V and 3 bases for J; bases not matched to a gene: 4. The CDR3 DNA is TGTGCCAGCTCAAACAGGGGAAGTGGGGCCAACGTCCTGACTTTC. It specifies CASSNRGSGANVLTF.

There are many counts of this clone. J is TRBJ2-7 and V is TRBV25-1; a weak D match, TRBD2 (5 bases). The CDR3 loop spans 12 amino acids. The V gene's germline CDR1 is MGHDK and CDR2 SYGVNS. Between the trimmed V and J ends, which lost 4 bases and 5 bases, there was a span of 9 bases. The CDR3 sequence: CASSGKLDEQYF. In DNA, the CDR3 is TGTGCCAGCAGTGGAAAACTAGACGAGCAGTACTTC.

This clone showed up many times. The CDR3 DNA follows: TGTGCCACCAGCAGAGACAGGCACAATGAGCAGTTCTTC. This codes for CATSRDRHNEQFF. The chain recombines TRBV15 with TRBJ2-1, with D uncertain. This CDR3 has 13 amino acids. Trimming pared 0 bases from V and 5 bases from J, leaving 5 bases between. Germline CDR1 reads LNHNV; CDR2 reads YYDKDF (reference sequence).

The chain recombines TRBV25-1 with TRBJ2-5; D gene unclear. V lost 4 bases, J lost 3 bases, and 3 bases lay in between. The germline V gene encodes CDR1 MGHDK and CDR2 SYGVNS. The CDR3 sequence is 11 residues long. The CDR3 DNA reads as TGTGCCAGCAGTGGAAAAGAGACCCAGTACTTC. Translated: CASSGKETQYF.

This sequence joins TRBV5-1 and TRBJ2-5; 10 bases align to TRBD2. The CDR3 has 14 residues. CDR1 and CDR2 from the germline V gene are SGHRS and YFSETQ. Trimming cost V 5 bases and J 5 bases; bases outside gene matches: 6. The CDR3 coding sequence is TGCGCCAGCAGTCCAGCGGGGGGGCTGGAGACCCAGTACTTC. This translates into CASSPAGGLETQYF. Filled out from reference TRBV5-1 and TRBJ2-5, the complete variable domain reads KAGVTQTPRYLIKTRGQQVTLSCSPISGHRSVSWYQQTPGQGLQFLFEYFSETQRNKGNFPGRFSGRQFSNSRSEMNVSTLELGDSALYLCASSPAGGLETQYFGPGTRLLVL.

This clone was counted only a few times. DNA for the CDR3: TGTGCCATCAGATCAGCGGGAGGGTACGAGCAGTACTTC. Amino acids: CAIRSAGGYEQYF. The chain employs TRBV10-3 and TRBJ2-7; the match to TRBD2 covers 10 bases. The V segment lost 6 bases and the J segment 4 bases; nucleotides outside the gene matches: 3. CDR1 ENHRY and CDR2 SYGVKD come from the germline V gene. The CDR3 has 13 residues.

This clone was counted between two and nine times. The chain has TRBV9 and TRBJ2-3, with unresolved D. The CDR3 is 14 amino acids. Per germline, CDR1 SGDLS and CDR2 YYNGEE. The V and J ends lost 0 bases and 5 bases respectively, with 10 bases between them. CDR3 loop: CASSVERVGDTQYF. The CDR3 region has the DNA TGTGCCAGCAGCGTAGAAAGGGTGGGAGATACGCAGTATTTT.

This clone was observed a handful of times. CDR3 protein: CASSPSGLGEGFF. In nucleotides, the CDR3 is TGTGCCAGCAGCCCTAGTGGGTTGGGGGAGGGGTTCTTC. The chain carries TRBV6-6 and TRBJ2-1, with 7 nucleotides matching TRBD2. From germline, CDR1 is MNHNY and CDR2 SVGAGI (reference sequence). The junction had 14 bases not matched to a gene; V was cut back by 6 bases and J by 15 bases. The CDR3 consists of 13 residues.

This clone was seen only a few times. The chain uses TRBV5-4 and TRBJ2-2; tentatively, D is TRBD1 (6 bases). The V end lost 4 bases, the J end lost 4 bases, and 11 bases lay between the germline ends. The CDR3 sequence is 14 residues long. CDR1 is SGHNT, CDR2 YYREEE, per germline (reference sequence). CDR3 loop: CASSATGPTGELFF. CDR3 DNA sequence: TGTGCCAGCAGCGCCACAGGGCCCACCGGGGAGCTGTTTTTT.

The chain joins TRBV7-9 to TRBJ2-5; D is possibly TRBD1 (6 bases). Per the germline V gene, CDR1 is SEHNR and CDR2 is FQNEAQ (reference sequence). The CDR3 contains 13 residues. V gave up 4 bases and J gave up 4 bases, with 10 bases separating them. The CDR3 DNA is TGTGCCAGCAGCTCTATCAGGGGAGAGACCCAGTACTTC. As protein: CASSSIRGETQYF.